These T cell receptor beta chains were read from a single sample in a study of radiation and T cells in renal cell carcinoma. Assay: immunoSEQ multiplex PCR; the TCRdb copy retains only in-frame clones and omits some. The top ten hold 5% to 6.5% of the sample, which has 100,000 to 150,000 clones, approximately 85% seen once. This material consisted of blood, taken from a patient whose treatment included radiotherapy and nephrectomy. These TCRs come from a man over 45 with renal cell carcinoma. The CDR3 runs from the conserved cysteine through the conserved F or W. Fields, in order: D gene, clone size, V gene, J gene, CDR3 DNA, CDR3 protein. A D gene is named only where the DNA matches it firmly. Clone size is shown for a subset of rows, as once, few, many or a class of expanded clone.

d_gene: TRBD1; abundance: many; v_gene: TRBV7-2; j_gene: TRBJ2-7; CDR3nt: TGTGCCAGCAGCTTAAGGGACACAGGGGCCTACGAGCAGTACTTC; CDR3aa: CASSLRDTGAYEQYF
d_gene: -; abundance: once; v_gene: TRBV7-9; j_gene: TRBJ1-3; CDR3nt: TGTGCCAGCAGCCTCCTGTTAGGGCAGGGAGGAAACACCATATATTTT; CDR3aa: CASSLLLGQGGNTIYF
d_gene: TRBD2; abundance: few; v_gene: TRBV16; j_gene: TRBJ2-2; CDR3nt: TGTGCCAGCTTCCCCCGACTAGCGGACGAACCCGGGGAGCTGTTTTTT; CDR3aa: CASFPRLADEPGELFF
d_gene: -; abundance: -; v_gene: TRBV9; j_gene: TRBJ2-7; CDR3nt: TGTGCCAGCAGCGTAGGCCTAGCAACCTACGAGCAGTACTTC; CDR3aa: CASSVGLATYEQYF
d_gene: TRBD2; abundance: -; v_gene: TRBV19; j_gene: TRBJ2-5; CDR3nt: TGTGCCAGTAGTCCGACTAGCGGGATAGAGACCCAGTACTTC; CDR3aa: CASSPTSGIETQYF
d_gene: -; abundance: -; v_gene: TRBV5-6; j_gene: TRBJ2-7; CDR3nt: TGTGCCAGCAGCTTGGGCACAGCGACTAAATTCTCCTACGAGCAGTACTTC; CDR3aa: CASSLGTATKFSYEQYF
d_gene: -; abundance: -; v_gene: TRBV30; j_gene: TRBJ2-6; CDR3nt: TGTGCCTGGGGGGTAGTCGGGCGGGCCAACGTCCTGACTTTC; CDR3aa: CAWGVVGRANVLTF
d_gene: TRBD2; abundance: -; v_gene: TRBV28; j_gene: TRBJ2-7; CDR3nt: TGTGCCAGCAGTTTGGGGGGGAACTCCTACGAGCAGTACTTC; CDR3aa: CASSLGGNSYEQYF
d_gene: -; abundance: -; v_gene: TRBV27; j_gene: TRBJ1-4; CDR3nt: TGTGCCAGCAGTACGACATCCCATAGTGGTGAAAAACTGTTTTTT; CDR3aa: CASSTTSHSGEKLFF
d_gene: -; abundance: -; v_gene: TRBV11-2; j_gene: TRBJ2-5; CDR3nt: TGTGCCAGCAGCGCGTCCCCGGAGGAGACCCAGTACTTC; CDR3aa: CASSASPEETQYF
d_gene: -; abundance: -; v_gene: TRBV25-1; j_gene: TRBJ1-2; CDR3nt: TGTGCCAGCAGCCCGGCGCGCGGGGGGGGATCTAACTATGGCTACACCTTC; CDR3aa: CASSPARGGGSNYGYTF
d_gene: -; abundance: -; v_gene: TRBV2; j_gene: TRBJ2-1; CDR3nt: TGTGCCAGCACCCCAGGATACAATGAGCAGTTCTTC; CDR3aa: CASTPGYNEQFF
d_gene: -; abundance: -; v_gene: TRBV28; j_gene: TRBJ1-2; CDR3nt: TGTGCCAGCAGTTTCGTAGGAGGGACTTGGGGCTACACCTTC; CDR3aa: CASSFVGGTWGYTF
d_gene: -; abundance: -; v_gene: TRBV5-1; j_gene: TRBJ2-7; CDR3nt: TGCGCCAGCAGCCCCGAGGTCCTCTACGAGCAGTACTTC; CDR3aa: CASSPEVLYEQYF
d_gene: -; abundance: -; v_gene: TRBV19; j_gene: TRBJ1-1; CDR3nt: TGTGCCAGTAGTATCTTGGGGGCGTTGAACACTGAAGCTTTCTTT; CDR3aa: CASSILGALNTEAFF
d_gene: -; abundance: -; v_gene: TRBV6-1; j_gene: TRBJ1-3; CDR3nt: TGTGCCAGCAGTGAATTTGGGGGTCTAAGTGGAAACACCATATATTTT; CDR3aa: CASSEFGGLSGNTIYF
d_gene: -; abundance: -; v_gene: TRBV7-9; j_gene: TRBJ2-7; CDR3nt: TGTGCCAGCAGCTTTGATATTAACTACGAGCAGTACTTC; CDR3aa: CASSFDINYEQYF
d_gene: TRBD1; abundance: -; v_gene: TRBV5-1; j_gene: TRBJ1-4; CDR3nt: TGCGCCAGCAGCAGGACAGGGGTTGAAGGGAGTGAAAAACTGTTTTTT; CDR3aa: CASSRTGVEGSEKLFF
d_gene: -; abundance: -; v_gene: TRBV5-4; j_gene: TRBJ1-2; CDR3nt: TGTGCCAGCAGCTTGGCGACAGTTAACTATGGCTACACCTTC; CDR3aa: CASSLATVNYGYTF
d_gene: TRBD1; abundance: -; v_gene: TRBV4-1; j_gene: TRBJ1-2; CDR3nt: TGCGCCAGCAGCCAAGTCCCAGGGGGGATCTATGGCTACACCTTC; CDR3aa: CASSQVPGGIYGYTF
d_gene: TRBD2; abundance: once; v_gene: TRBV4-2; j_gene: TRBJ2-1; CDR3nt: TGTGCCAGCAGCCCGGTAGCGGGGGGTGGGTACAATGAGCAGTTCTTC; CDR3aa: CASSPVAGGGYNEQFF
d_gene: -; abundance: many; v_gene: TRBV7-8; j_gene: TRBJ1-1; CDR3nt: TGTGCCAGCAGCTCCCGGGGGGATTGGGGCACTGAAGCTTTCTTT; CDR3aa: CASSSRGDWGTEAFF
d_gene: -; abundance: -; v_gene: TRBV30; j_gene: TRBJ1-3; CDR3nt: TGTGCCTGCAAAAGGGAGGGCGAGGGAAACGAAAACACCATATATTTT; CDR3aa: CACKREGEGNENTIYF
d_gene: TRBD1; abundance: -; v_gene: TRBV4-3; j_gene: TRBJ1-1; CDR3nt: TGCGCCAGCAGCCAAGGCTCGGGACAGGTGAACACTGAAGCTTTCTTT; CDR3aa: CASSQGSGQVNTEAFF
d_gene: TRBD2; abundance: once; v_gene: TRBV6-5; j_gene: TRBJ2-2; CDR3nt: TGTGCCAGCAGTTACGTCACTAGCGGAGCCGGGGAGCTGTTTTTT; CDR3aa: CASSYVTSGAGELFF
d_gene: -; abundance: once; v_gene: TRBV5-1; j_gene: TRBJ2-3; CDR3nt: TGCGCCAGCAGCTTGGCCGGCGGAGAAGTAACAGATACGCAGTATTTT; CDR3aa: CASSLAGGEVTDTQYF
d_gene: TRBD2; abundance: -; v_gene: TRBV7-7; j_gene: TRBJ2-3; CDR3nt: TGTGCTAGCAGCTTAGAGCGGGGGTCAGATACGCAGTATTTT; CDR3aa: CASSLERGSDTQYF
d_gene: -; abundance: -; v_gene: TRBV13; j_gene: TRBJ2-7; CDR3nt: TGTGCCAGCAGCTTAGTGGGGGCGTCGGTCCACGAGCAGTACTTC; CDR3aa: CASSLVGASVHEQYF
d_gene: -; abundance: -; v_gene: TRBV28; j_gene: TRBJ1-6; CDR3nt: TGTGCCAGCAGTTTAATTGTCCGGAGCGCCTATAATTCACCCCTCCACTTT; CDR3aa: CASSLIVRSAYNSPLHF
d_gene: -; abundance: once; v_gene: TRBV7-2; j_gene: TRBJ2-1; CDR3nt: TGTGCCAGCAGCTCATCATTGTACAATGAGCAGTTCTTC; CDR3aa: CASSSSLYNEQFF
d_gene: -; abundance: -; v_gene: TRBV7-9; j_gene: TRBJ2-7; CDR3nt: TGTGCCAGCAGCTTAAGTCCGCCGATGTTCTACGAGCAGTACTTC; CDR3aa: CASSLSPPMFYEQYF
d_gene: -; abundance: -; v_gene: TRBV5-4; j_gene: TRBJ2-1; CDR3nt: TGTGCCAGCAGCTTGGTGGGGGGCACTAGGGACAATGAGCAGTTCTTC; CDR3aa: CASSLVGGTRDNEQFF
d_gene: -; abundance: -; v_gene: TRBV7-8; j_gene: TRBJ2-2; CDR3nt: TGTGCCAGCGGACTTTACACAGCCGGCGGGGAGCTGTTTTTT; CDR3aa: CASGLYTAGGELFF
d_gene: -; abundance: -; v_gene: TRBV9; j_gene: TRBJ2-1; CDR3nt: TGTGCCAGCAGCCTAATGCCGGCCTACAATGAGCAGTTCTTC; CDR3aa: CASSLMPAYNEQFF
d_gene: -; abundance: -; v_gene: TRBV6-5; j_gene: TRBJ1-2; CDR3nt: TGTGCCAGCAGTTACACCAGGGTATCTGGTGGCTACACCTTC; CDR3aa: CASSYTRVSGGYTF
d_gene: -; abundance: -; v_gene: TRBV2; j_gene: TRBJ2-3; CDR3nt: TGTGCCAGCAGTGTGTCGTCGATGGGCACAGATACGCAGTATTTT; CDR3aa: CASSVSSMGTDTQYF
d_gene: -; abundance: -; v_gene: TRBV6-6; j_gene: TRBJ1-4; CDR3nt: TGTGCCAGCAGCAGAGGGGAGTCTAATGAAAAACTGTTTTTT; CDR3aa: CASSRGESNEKLFF
d_gene: -; abundance: -; v_gene: TRBV4-1; j_gene: TRBJ2-3; CDR3nt: TGCGCCAGCAGCCAGGGAAGGGGGGCCGTGGTCACAGATACGCAGTATTTT; CDR3aa: CASSQGRGAVVTDTQYF
d_gene: TRBD2; abundance: once; v_gene: TRBV2; j_gene: TRBJ2-1; CDR3nt: TGTGCCAGCAGTGAGATTACGGGAGGGCCTTTTTTCTTC; CDR3aa: CASSEITGGPFFF
d_gene: -; abundance: once; v_gene: TRBV2; j_gene: TRBJ2-1; CDR3nt: TGTGCCAGCAAATCCGACGGTGATGAGCAGTTCTTC; CDR3aa: CASKSDGDEQFF
d_gene: TRBD2; abundance: -; v_gene: TRBV10-3; j_gene: TRBJ2-3; CDR3nt: TGTGCCATCAGTCTGACTAGCGGGAGCCTTGGAGATACGCAGTATTTT; CDR3aa: CAISLTSGSLGDTQYF
d_gene: TRBD1; abundance: -; v_gene: TRBV27; j_gene: TRBJ1-2; CDR3nt: TGTGCCAGCAGTCGACAGGGGGATATGGACTATGGCTACACCTTC; CDR3aa: CASSRQGDMDYGYTF
d_gene: -; abundance: -; v_gene: TRBV6-6; j_gene: TRBJ2-7; CDR3nt: TGTGCCAGCAGGCCCCTCGGGGCGCGCTACGAGCAGTACTTC; CDR3aa: CASRPLGARYEQYF
d_gene: -; abundance: -; v_gene: TRBV14; j_gene: TRBJ2-2; CDR3nt: TGTGCCAGCAGCCAAGAGACAGTTTCGAACACCAGGGAGCTGTTTTTT; CDR3aa: CASSQETVSNTRELFF
d_gene: TRBD1; abundance: once; v_gene: TRBV6-5; j_gene: TRBJ2-1; CDR3nt: TGTGCCAGCAGGGCCTACTCAGGGCCAGGGGGTGAGCAGTTCTTC; CDR3aa: CASRAYSGPGGEQFF
d_gene: TRBD2; abundance: -; v_gene: TRBV28; j_gene: TRBJ2-1; CDR3nt: TGTGCCAGCATGGGACCGGGACTAGCGGGACAGAGAAGCCTGTTCTTC; CDR3aa: CASMGPGLAGQRSLFF
d_gene: TRBD1; abundance: -; v_gene: TRBV6-1; j_gene: TRBJ2-1; CDR3nt: TGTGCCAGCAGCGAGGGACAGGGCTATGACAATGAGCAGTTCTTC; CDR3aa: CASSEGQGYDNEQFF
d_gene: -; abundance: -; v_gene: TRBV6-1; j_gene: TRBJ2-5; CDR3nt: TGTGCCAGCAGTGAAGATGGGGAGATCCAGTACTTC; CDR3aa: CASSEDGEIQYF
d_gene: -; abundance: -; v_gene: TRBV15; j_gene: TRBJ1-1; CDR3nt: TGTGCCACCAGCAGAGATAGATTTGAAGCTTTCTTT; CDR3aa: CATSRDRFEAFF
d_gene: TRBD1; abundance: few; v_gene: TRBV7-3; j_gene: TRBJ2-7; CDR3nt: TGTGCCAGTTCCGGACAGGGGTCCTACGAGCAGTACTTC; CDR3aa: CASSGQGSYEQYF
d_gene: -; abundance: -; v_gene: TRBV2; j_gene: TRBJ1-2; CDR3nt: TGTGCCAGCGGCGAACAGAACCGCTATGGAGGCTACACCTTC; CDR3aa: CASGEQNRYGGYTF